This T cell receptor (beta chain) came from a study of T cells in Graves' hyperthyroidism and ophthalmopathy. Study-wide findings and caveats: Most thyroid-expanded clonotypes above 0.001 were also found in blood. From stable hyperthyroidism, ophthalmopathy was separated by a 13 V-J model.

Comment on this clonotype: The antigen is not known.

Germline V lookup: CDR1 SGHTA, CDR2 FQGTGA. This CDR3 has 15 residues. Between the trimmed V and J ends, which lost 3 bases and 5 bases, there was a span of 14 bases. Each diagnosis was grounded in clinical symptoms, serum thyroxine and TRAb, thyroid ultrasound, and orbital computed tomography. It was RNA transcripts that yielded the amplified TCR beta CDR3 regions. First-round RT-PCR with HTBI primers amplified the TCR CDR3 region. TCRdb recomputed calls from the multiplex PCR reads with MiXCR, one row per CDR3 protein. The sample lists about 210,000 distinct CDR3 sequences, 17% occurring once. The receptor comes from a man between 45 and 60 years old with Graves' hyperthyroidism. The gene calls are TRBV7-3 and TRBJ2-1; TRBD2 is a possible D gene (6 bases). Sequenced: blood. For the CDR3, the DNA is TGTGCCAGCAGCTTGACCCGGGACTTAGACAATGAGCAGTTCTTC. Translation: CASSLTRDLDNEQFF. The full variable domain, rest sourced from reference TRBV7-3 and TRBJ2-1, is GAGVSQTPSNKVTEKGKYVELRCDPISGHTALYWYRQSLGQGPEFLIYFQGTGAADDSGLPNDRFFAVRPEGSVSTLKIQRTERGDSAVYLCASSLTRDLDNEQFFGPGTRLTVL.